The source of this TCR beta chain is a study of shared clonotypes between healthy human individuals. Points from the study as a whole: Despite large depth, sorted-subset datasets appeared incompletely sequenced.

There were no recent acute infections or vaccinations among the donors, who were healthy HIV-negative adults. Splitting the CD4+ cells yielded a CD45RA+ naive subset and a CD45RA-negative memory subset. Of note for this clone: What it binds is not known.

Germline V CDR1 and CDR2: MNHEY, SVGAGI. V was trimmed by 5 bases and J by 8 bases, leaving 18 bases between them. The CDR3 has 14 amino acids. Clones were sequenced by immunoSEQ multiplex PCR, and TCRdb holds only the in-frame ones, with some missing. The sample includes a few hundred thousand clones, around 74% of them seen just once. This TCR was sampled from a man aged 25 to 40 in good health. V is TRBV6-5 and J is TRBJ1-2, with D hard to call. Sequenced input: memory CD4+ T cells sorted from blood. Documented subset: CD45RA-negative fraction. CDR3 DNA sequence: TGTGCCAGCAGTCGGTCGTCCCTAGCTAGGGGCTACACCTTC. Protein product: CASSRSSLARGYTF.